The 9 T cell receptor beta chains below come from one sample, sequenced in a study of blood T cells in healthy people across ages. Primed by a sample-barcoded 5' primer and a J-beta primer mix, a second PCR proceeded for roughly 6 to 12 cycles. Via MiXCR, TCRdb re-called the 5' RACE reads, giving one row per CDR3 protein. The data show some 900,000 distinct CDR3 sequences, under 30% seen once. The material sequenced was blood. The receptors were gathered from an elderly woman in good health.

The rearrangement links TRBV12-3 or TRBV12-4 to TRBJ1-1; maybe TRBD1 (5 bases). Between the trimmed V and J ends, which lost 10 bases and 1 base, there was a span of 19 bases. This CDR3 contains 15 residues. As DNA, the CDR3 is TGTGCCACCAAGTTGGGGCAGACGTCGAACACTGAAGCTTTCTTT. Its translation is CATKLGQTSNTEAFF.

Notes on this clonotype: Given a much more abundant clone one base away, this may be a read error. The gene calls are TRBV7-2 and TRBJ2-1; perhaps D is TRBD1 or TRBD2 (5 bases each). This CDR3 spans 14 amino acids. Germline loops: CDR1 SGHTA, CDR2 FQGNSA. V was pared by 5 bases and J by 7 bases, with 15 bases between. The chain's CDR3 is CASSPGPAWNEQFF. The CDR3 coding sequence is TGTGCCAGCAGCCCGGGACCAGCGTGGAATGAGCAGTTCTTC.

This clonotype was counted many times. The rearrangement links TRBV7-2 to TRBJ2-3, with 8 bases fitting TRBD2. V dropped 5 bases and J dropped 5; count of bases not matched to a gene: 12. This CDR3 comprises 16 residues. Germline-derived CDR1 and CDR2 are SGHTA and FQGNSA. The CDR3 DNA sequence: TGTGCCAGCAGCCCCAGTGCGGGGGGCAATCGAGATACGCAGTATTTT. Encoded protein: CASSPSAGGNRDTQYF.

The CDR3 region has the DNA TGCAGTGCTAGGGCTCGGGATGCCTACGAGCAGTACTTC. Encoded protein: CSARARDAYEQYF. The chain recombines TRBV20-1 with TRBJ2-7; D might be TRBD2 (5 bases). Trimming stripped 3 bases from V and 2 bases from J, with 11 bases between. Germline CDR1 reads DFQATT; CDR2 reads SNEGSKA (reference sequence). The CDR3 length is 13 residues.

The chain links TRBV12-3 or TRBV12-4 to TRBJ1-5; 9 bases fit TRBD1. CDR3 length: 16 amino acids. J gave up 6 bases and V 7 bases, and 13 bases lay outside the gene matches. CDR3 DNA: TGTGCCAGCACTCTCGGGACAGGGAGCATCAGTCAGCCCCAGCATTTT. Residues: CASTLGTGSISQPQHF.

Comment on this clonotype: A junction end diverges from the germline sequence, so it may reflect a read error. CDR3: CASSLASGVTDAQYF. DNA of the CDR3: TGCGCCAGCAGCTTGGCTAGCGGGGTTACAGATGCGCAGTATTTT. The V and J genes are TRBV5-1 and TRBJ2-3; 9 nucleotides agree with TRBD2. The CDR3 spans 15 residues. The germline V gene encodes CDR1 SGHRS and CDR2 YFSETQ.

This clonotype was found many times. This sequence joins TRBV5-1 and TRBJ2-3; 9 nucleotides agree with TRBD2. J was trimmed by 4 bases and V by 0 bases; bases with no gene match: 6. The germline gives CDR1 SGHRS, CDR2 YFSETQ. The CDR3 extends over 16 amino acids. CDR3 amino acids: CASSLGSSGDADTQYF. The CDR3 nucleotides read TGCGCCAGCAGCTTGGGGTCTAGCGGGGACGCAGATACGCAGTATTTT. Supplemented by reference TRBV5-1 and TRBJ2-3, the full variable domain reads KAGVTQTPRYLIKTRGQQVTLSCSPISGHRSVSWYQQTPGQGLQFLFEYFSETQRNKGNFPGRFSGRQFSNSRSEMNVSTLELGDSALYLCASSLGSSGDADTQYFGPGTRLTVL.

The table lists this clonotype with many counts. V and J are TRBV7-2 and TRBJ2-7; D is undetermined. V was pared by 3 bases and J by 3 bases, with 12 bases between. The CDR3 covers 14 residues. Germline-derived CDR1 and CDR2 are SGHTA and FQGNSA. The CDR3 sequence: CASSLNSPIYEQYF. The CDR3 region has the DNA TGTGCCAGCAGCTTGAATAGTCCTATCTACGAGCAGTACTTC.

The sample holds many counts of this clonotype. The V gene is TRBV20-1, the J gene TRBJ2-3; 7 bases agree with TRBD2. J lost 2 bases, V lost 0 bases, and 8 bases had no gene match. The CDR3 runs to 16 residues. Germline V gene lookup returns CDR1 DFQATT and CDR2 SNEGSKA (reference sequence). The CDR3 region is CSARDGKRGYTDTQYF. The CDR3 DNA follows: TGCAGTGCTAGAGATGGCAAGCGGGGATACACAGATACGCAGTATTTT.